These T cell receptor beta chains were read from a single sample in a study of blood T cell repertoires in COVID-19. Libraries were prepared by immunoSEQ multiplex PCR; TCRdb keeps only in-frame clonotypes and omits some of them. The table has about 140,000 clones, about nine tenths seen once. Sequences were obtained from PBMCs or T cells enriched from blood (not recorded which). The receptors shown here come from a man aged 55 to 70 who had recovered from COVID-19. Each CDR3 is given with its conserved first and last residue. A D gene is named only where the DNA matches it firmly. Size is omitted from some rows. Given values are once, few, many or a class for expanded clones.

abundance: .
d_gene: .
len: 16
j_gene: TRBJ2-7
v_gene: TRBV10-3
CDR3aa: CAISGGVLRDSNEQYF
CDR3nt: TGTGCCATCAGTGGGGGGGTCTTGCGGGACTCCAACGAGCAGTACTTC

abundance: .
d_gene: TRBD1
len: 15
j_gene: TRBJ2-3
v_gene: TRBV6-6
CDR3aa: CASSPHGQVHYTQYF
CDR3nt: TGTGCCAGCAGCCCCCACGGACAGGTACACTATACGCAGTATTTT

abundance: once
d_gene: TRBD2
len: 13
j_gene: TRBJ2-3
v_gene: TRBV2
CDR3aa: CASSGTSGDTQYF
CDR3nt: TGTGCCAGCAGTGGGACTAGCGGAGATACGCAGTATTTT

abundance: .
d_gene: TRBD1
len: 18
j_gene: TRBJ2-6
v_gene: TRBV2
CDR3aa: CARTLRTGATSGANVLTF
CDR3nt: TGTGCCAGAACCCTCCGAACAGGGGCCACCTCTGGGGCCAACGTCCTGACTTTC

abundance: .
d_gene: .
len: 14
j_gene: TRBJ1-1
v_gene: TRBV19
CDR3aa: CASSIGVRGTEAFF
CDR3nt: TGTGCCAGTAGTATCGGCGTTCGGGGCACTGAAGCTTTCTTT

abundance: .
d_gene: .
len: 17
j_gene: TRBJ2-4
v_gene: TRBV30
CDR3aa: CAWTPGRQGRPKNIQYF
CDR3nt: TGTGCCTGGACGCCGGGGAGGCAGGGTCGGCCCAAAAACATTCAGTACTTC

abundance: .
d_gene: .
len: 13
j_gene: TRBJ2-7
v_gene: TRBV3-1/TRBV3-2
CDR3aa: CASSQGEGGEQYF
CDR3nt: TGTGCCAGCAGCCAAGGCGAGGGTGGCGAGCAGTACTTC

abundance: .
d_gene: .
len: 14
j_gene: TRBJ1-5
v_gene: TRBV19
CDR3aa: CASKPQGGNQPQHF
CDR3nt: TGTGCCAGTAAGCCACAGGGCGGCAATCAGCCCCAGCATTTT

abundance: .
d_gene: .
len: 16
j_gene: TRBJ2-2
v_gene: TRBV7-9
CDR3aa: CASSRGAGNPTGELFF
CDR3nt: TGTGCCAGCAGCCGAGGGGCGGGAAACCCCACCGGGGAGCTGTTTTTT

abundance: .
d_gene: TRBD2
len: 15
j_gene: TRBJ2-2
v_gene: TRBV9
CDR3aa: CASSVTSGTTGELFF
CDR3nt: TGTGCCAGCAGCGTAACTAGCGGGACCACCGGGGAGCTGTTTTTT

abundance: .
d_gene: .
len: 12
j_gene: TRBJ2-3
v_gene: TRBV5-1
CDR3aa: CASSFNTDTQYF
CDR3nt: TGCGCCAGCAGCTTTAACACAGATACGCAGTATTTT

abundance: once
d_gene: TRBD2
len: 14
j_gene: TRBJ2-1
v_gene: TRBV27
CDR3aa: CATSGGGYMHEQFF
CDR3nt: TGTGCCACCTCCGGGGGGGGTTATATGCATGAGCAGTTCTTC

abundance: .
d_gene: TRBD1
len: 14
j_gene: TRBJ2-1
v_gene: TRBV4-1
CDR3aa: CASSREQGVGEQFF
CDR3nt: TGCGCCAGCAGCCGGGAGCAGGGGGTGGGTGAGCAGTTCTTC

abundance: .
d_gene: .
len: 15
j_gene: TRBJ1-1
v_gene: TRBV11-2
CDR3aa: CASSWGPAENTEAFF
CDR3nt: TGTGCCAGCAGCTGGGGCCCTGCAGAAAACACTGAAGCTTTCTTT

abundance: .
d_gene: .
len: 18
j_gene: TRBJ1-5
v_gene: TRBV21-1
CDR3aa: CASSGSRDRGWGNQPQHF
CDR3nt: TGTGCCAGCAGCGGAAGCCGGGACAGGGGGTGGGGCAATCAGCCCCAGCATTTT

abundance: few
d_gene: TRBD1
len: 19
j_gene: TRBJ1-6
v_gene: TRBV28
CDR3aa: CASSPGLRGPSSYNSPLHF
CDR3nt: TGTGCCAGCAGTCCGGGGTTAAGGGGGCCGAGCTCCTATAATTCACCCCTCCACTTT

abundance: .
d_gene: .
len: 15
j_gene: TRBJ2-7
v_gene: TRBV28
CDR3aa: CASSWGLPGSYEQYF
CDR3nt: TGTGCCAGCAGCTGGGGGCTTCCTGGCTCCTACGAGCAGTACTTC

abundance: .
d_gene: .
len: 14
j_gene: TRBJ1-2
v_gene: TRBV2
CDR3aa: CASRGGMSNYGYTF
CDR3nt: TGTGCCAGCAGGGGGGGAATGTCTAACTATGGCTACACCTTC

abundance: .
d_gene: .
len: 13
j_gene: TRBJ2-1
v_gene: TRBV19
CDR3aa: CASVDTLQGEQFF
CDR3nt: TGTGCCAGTGTGGACACTTTACAGGGTGAGCAGTTCTTC

abundance: once
d_gene: TRBD1
len: 13
j_gene: TRBJ2-7
v_gene: TRBV28
CDR3aa: CASSLHDRGKQYF
CDR3nt: TGTGCCAGCAGTTTACATGACAGGGGGAAACAGTACTTC

abundance: .
d_gene: .
len: 14
j_gene: TRBJ1-1
v_gene: TRBV7-3
CDR3aa: CASSLQGRRGEAFF
CDR3nt: TGTGCCAGCAGCTTACAGGGGCGCCGGGGAGAAGCTTTCTTT

abundance: .
d_gene: .
len: 13
j_gene: TRBJ2-7
v_gene: TRBV10-1
CDR3aa: CASSQTGMDEQYF
CDR3nt: TGCGCCAGCAGTCAAACAGGGATGGACGAGCAGTACTTC

abundance: .
d_gene: .
len: 14
j_gene: TRBJ2-7
v_gene: TRBV18
CDR3aa: CASSPVRLDYEQYF
CDR3nt: TGTGCCAGCTCACCTGTCCGCCTAGACTACGAGCAGTACTTC

abundance: .
d_gene: TRBD1
len: 15
j_gene: TRBJ2-1
v_gene: TRBV2
CDR3aa: CASSDRGAGYNEQFF
CDR3nt: TGTGCCAGCAGCGACAGGGGCGCGGGATACAATGAGCAGTTCTTC

abundance: .
d_gene: .
len: 14
j_gene: TRBJ2-7
v_gene: TRBV5-1
CDR3aa: CASSLAVGSYEQYF
CDR3nt: TGCGCCAGCAGCTTGGCCGTCGGCTCCTACGAGCAGTACTTC

abundance: .
d_gene: .
len: 14
j_gene: TRBJ1-4
v_gene: TRBV7-9
CDR3aa: CASSLFGDNEKLFF
CDR3nt: TGTGCCAGCAGCTTATTTGGAGATAATGAAAAACTGTTTTTT

abundance: .
d_gene: .
len: 11
j_gene: TRBJ2-1
v_gene: TRBV29-1
CDR3aa: CSVLLHNEQFF
CDR3nt: TGCAGCGTTCTACTTCACAATGAGCAGTTCTTC

abundance: .
d_gene: .
len: 14
j_gene: TRBJ1-3
v_gene: TRBV5-1
CDR3aa: CASSLGLAGNTIYF
CDR3nt: TGCGCCAGCAGCTTGGGGTTAGCCGGAAACACCATATATTTT

abundance: .
d_gene: .
len: 16
j_gene: TRBJ1-2
v_gene: TRBV7-9
CDR3aa: CASSSTGGAGGYGYTF
CDR3nt: TGTGCCAGCAGCTCGACAGGAGGCGCCGGTGGCTATGGCTACACCTTC

abundance: .
d_gene: TRBD2
len: 15
j_gene: TRBJ2-7
v_gene: TRBV7-2
CDR3aa: CASSRTSGNSYEQYF
CDR3nt: TGTGCCAGCAGCCGGACTAGCGGGAATTCCTACGAGCAGTACTTC

abundance: .
d_gene: .
len: 14
j_gene: TRBJ2-7
v_gene: TRBV27
CDR3aa: CASSLSRATYEQYF
CDR3nt: TGTGCCAGCAGTTTGTCCAGGGCGACCTACGAGCAGTACTTC

abundance: once
d_gene: TRBD2
len: 17
j_gene: TRBJ2-1
v_gene: TRBV11-3
CDR3aa: CASSYGLAGGSGNEQFF
CDR3nt: TGTGCCAGCAGCTACGGACTAGCGGGAGGAAGTGGCAATGAGCAGTTCTTC

abundance: few
d_gene: TRBD1
len: 14
j_gene: TRBJ1-5
v_gene: TRBV6-5
CDR3aa: CASSTQGGNQPQHF
CDR3nt: TGTGCCAGCAGTACTCAGGGGGGTAATCAGCCCCAGCATTTT

abundance: once
d_gene: TRBD1
len: 15
j_gene: TRBJ1-2
v_gene: TRBV7-3
CDR3aa: CASSPQGQGAGGYTF
CDR3nt: TGTGCCAGCAGCCCCCAGGGACAGGGGGCGGGAGGCTACACCTTC

abundance: .
d_gene: .
len: 15
j_gene: TRBJ1-5
v_gene: TRBV19
CDR3aa: CASSIGSGGNQPQHF
CDR3nt: TGTGCCAGTAGTATCGGGTCCGGGGGCAATCAGCCCCAGCATTTT

abundance: .
d_gene: .
len: 13
j_gene: TRBJ2-1
v_gene: TRBV28
CDR3aa: CASSLGGPNEQFF
CDR3nt: TGTGCCAGCAGTTTAGGGGGCCCCAATGAGCAGTTCTTC

abundance: few
d_gene: .
len: 14
j_gene: TRBJ1-1
v_gene: TRBV5-1
CDR3aa: CASSSQGSNTEAFF
CDR3nt: TGCGCCAGCAGCTCCCAGGGGTCGAACACTGAAGCTTTCTTT

abundance: .
d_gene: .
len: 15
j_gene: TRBJ2-1
v_gene: TRBV19
CDR3aa: CASSMSAGAYNEQFF
CDR3nt: TGTGCCAGTAGTATGAGCGCGGGCGCCTACAATGAGCAGTTCTTC

abundance: .
d_gene: TRBD1
len: 15
j_gene: TRBJ1-2
v_gene: TRBV27
CDR3aa: CASSLTERGRDGYTF
CDR3nt: TGTGCCAGCAGTTTAACCGAGAGGGGGCGGGATGGCTACACCTTC

abundance: .
d_gene: TRBD2
len: 17
j_gene: TRBJ2-3
v_gene: TRBV27
CDR3aa: CASSGTVLARVTDTQYF
CDR3nt: TGTGCCAGCAGTGGAACTGTACTAGCGCGGGTCACAGATACGCAGTATTTT

abundance: .
d_gene: .
len: 12
j_gene: TRBJ1-2
v_gene: TRBV30
CDR3aa: CAWRGGFYGYTF
CDR3nt: TGTGCCTGGAGAGGGGGTTTTTATGGCTACACCTTC

abundance: .
d_gene: TRBD1
len: 16
j_gene: TRBJ2-7
v_gene: TRBV7-8
CDR3aa: CASSPLTGGQSYEQYF
CDR3nt: TGTGCCAGCAGCCCCCTAACAGGGGGCCAATCCTACGAGCAGTACTTC

abundance: .
d_gene: .
len: 16
j_gene: TRBJ2-3
v_gene: TRBV5-1
CDR3aa: CASSLAGSAGSNTQYF
CDR3nt: TGCGCCAGCAGCTTGGCCGGATCCGCCGGGTCGAATACGCAGTATTTT

abundance: .
d_gene: .
len: 14
j_gene: TRBJ1-6
v_gene: TRBV19
CDR3aa: CASSIAGDGSPLHF
CDR3nt: TGTGCCAGTAGTATCGCCGGGGATGGATCACCCCTCCACTTT

abundance: .
d_gene: .
len: 12
j_gene: TRBJ2-7
v_gene: TRBV19
CDR3aa: CASSPEGGEQYF
CDR3nt: TGTGCCAGTAGCCCCGAAGGAGGAGAGCAGTACTTC

abundance: .
d_gene: TRBD1
len: 17
j_gene: TRBJ1-5
v_gene: TRBV19
CDR3aa: CASSMRDRGPLYQPQHF
CDR3nt: TGTGCCAGTAGTATGCGGGACAGGGGACCCCTTTATCAGCCCCAGCATTTT

abundance: .
d_gene: TRBD1
len: 13
j_gene: TRBJ2-7
v_gene: TRBV19
CDR3aa: CASSTGQGYEQYF
CDR3nt: TGTGCCAGTAGTACCGGACAGGGCTACGAGCAGTACTTC

abundance: .
d_gene: .
len: 15
j_gene: TRBJ1-2
v_gene: TRBV7-3
CDR3aa: CASSLNPGRGNGYTF
CDR3nt: TGTGCCAGCAGCTTAAACCCCGGGAGGGGAAATGGCTACACCTTC

abundance: .
d_gene: TRBD2
len: 15
j_gene: TRBJ2-3
v_gene: TRBV11-2
CDR3aa: CASSLVAGVGDTQYF
CDR3nt: TGTGCCAGCAGCTTAGTGGCGGGAGTAGGAGATACGCAGTATTTT

abundance: .
d_gene: TRBD1
len: 17
j_gene: TRBJ2-7
v_gene: TRBV11-2
CDR3aa: CASSHTLLTGVKDEQYF
CDR3nt: TGTGCCAGCAGCCACACCCTCCTGACAGGGGTAAAGGACGAGCAGTACTTC

abundance: few
d_gene: .
len: 12
j_gene: TRBJ1-6
v_gene: TRBV5-5
CDR3aa: CASSQLNSPLHF
CDR3nt: TGTGCCAGCAGCCAGTTGAATTCACCCCTCCACTTT

abundance: .
d_gene: TRBD1
len: 17
j_gene: TRBJ1-3
v_gene: TRBV18
CDR3aa: CASSPNLPGQGGNTIYF
CDR3nt: TGTGCCAGCTCACCAAACTTACCGGGACAGGGAGGAAACACCATATATTTT

abundance: .
d_gene: .
len: 13
j_gene: TRBJ1-5
v_gene: TRBV28
CDR3aa: CAVAGPFNQPQHF
CDR3nt: TGTGCCGTTGCGGGACCGTTCAATCAGCCCCAGCATTTT

abundance: few
d_gene: .
len: 18
j_gene: TRBJ1-1
v_gene: TRBV6-1
CDR3aa: CASSEAAVFRGLNTEAFF
CDR3nt: TGTGCCAGCAGTGAAGCTGCGGTCTTTAGGGGATTGAACACTGAAGCTTTCTTT

abundance: .
d_gene: .
len: 13
j_gene: TRBJ1-1
v_gene: TRBV4-1
CDR3aa: CASSQSGGTEAFF
CDR3nt: TGCGCCAGCAGCCAGTCGGGGGGTACTGAAGCTTTCTTT

abundance: .
d_gene: .
len: 12
j_gene: TRBJ2-7
v_gene: TRBV6-1
CDR3aa: CASMASAYEQYF
CDR3nt: TGTGCCAGCATGGCTAGCGCGTACGAGCAGTACTTC

abundance: .
d_gene: TRBD1
len: 13
j_gene: TRBJ2-7
v_gene: TRBV19
CDR3aa: CASSIGTGYEQYF
CDR3nt: TGTGCCAGTAGTATAGGGACAGGCTACGAGCAGTACTTC

abundance: .
d_gene: TRBD2
len: 15
j_gene: TRBJ2-3
v_gene: TRBV24-1
CDR3aa: CATGASGRSTDTQYF
CDR3nt: TGTGCCACCGGAGCTAGCGGGAGAAGCACAGATACGCAGTATTTT

abundance: .
d_gene: TRBD1
len: 14
j_gene: TRBJ2-7
v_gene: TRBV6-5
CDR3aa: CASSPGQGAYEQYF
CDR3nt: TGTGCCAGCAGCCCCGGACAGGGGGCCTACGAGCAGTACTTC